This T cell receptor beta chain derives from a study of regulatory T cells in long-lasting Graves disease. Whole-study findings and limits: Persistent disease showed a preference for TRBV28, TRBJ1-2 and TRBJ2-5.

Arm-PCR of CDR3 regions with iRepertoire HTBI primers generated TCR beta libraries. TCRdb passed the multiplex PCR reads through MiXCR, listing each CDR3 protein once. The sample lists hundreds of thousands of distinct CDR3 sequences, under 20% occurring once. Trimming removed 1 base from V and 5 bases from J, with 14 bases in between. The CDR3 length is 15 residues. The time point was: newly diagnosed GD, antithyroid drugs for less than 3 months. The TCR library was made from RNA that had been extracted from PBMCs in TRIzol. This clonotype was picked up many times. The antigen is unknown. In addition, the sample was reused for a study of T cells in Graves' hyperthyroidism and ophthalmopathy.

The J gene is TRBJ2-5, the V gene TRBV12-3 or TRBV12-4; unclear D gene. Here the sequenced sample was peripheral blood mononuclear cells (PBMCs), taken at new diagnosis, from a patient treated with antithyroid drugs. The origin of this receptor is a woman aged 25 to 45 with Graves disease. DNA of the CDR3: TGTGCCAGCAGTTTAGGAACAATAGTATTGGAGACCCAGTACTTC. Translating it yields CASSLGTIVLETQYF.